This T cell receptor beta chain was observed in a study of T cell responses to AZD1222 COVID-19 vaccine. Study context: Second-dose timings of about 4 or about 12 weeks were pooled.

With regard to this clone: Its antigen is unknown.

Trimming pared 7 bases from V and 2 bases from J, leaving 9 bases between. The germline V gene has CDR1 MDHEN and CDR2 SYDVKM. CDR3 length: 13 residues. Using immunoSEQ multiplex PCR, the repertoire was profiled, and TCRdb retains in-frame clones only, with some absent. The sample has 110,000 to 150,000 clones, about 91% seen once. Study results and limitations: Donors skewed white British and female; clonal diversity was possibly underestimated. Repertoires were obtained solely post-peak T cell response.

The sequencing here drew on peripheral blood, taken on day 0 of AZD1222 vaccination. The V and J genes are TRBV28 and TRBJ1-5; D gene uncertain. This clonotype was obtained from an adult in good health. This CDR3 is CASTRQGNQPQHF. The CDR3 nucleotides are TGTGCCAGCACGAGGCAGGGCAATCAGCCCCAGCATTTT. Full variable domain (remainder filled in from reference TRBV28 and TRBJ1-5): DVKVTQSSRYLVKRTGEKVFLECVQDMDHENMFWYRQDPGLGLRLIYFSYDVKMKEKGDIPEGYSVSREKKERFSLILESASTNQTSMYLCASTRQGNQPQHFGDGTRLSIL.